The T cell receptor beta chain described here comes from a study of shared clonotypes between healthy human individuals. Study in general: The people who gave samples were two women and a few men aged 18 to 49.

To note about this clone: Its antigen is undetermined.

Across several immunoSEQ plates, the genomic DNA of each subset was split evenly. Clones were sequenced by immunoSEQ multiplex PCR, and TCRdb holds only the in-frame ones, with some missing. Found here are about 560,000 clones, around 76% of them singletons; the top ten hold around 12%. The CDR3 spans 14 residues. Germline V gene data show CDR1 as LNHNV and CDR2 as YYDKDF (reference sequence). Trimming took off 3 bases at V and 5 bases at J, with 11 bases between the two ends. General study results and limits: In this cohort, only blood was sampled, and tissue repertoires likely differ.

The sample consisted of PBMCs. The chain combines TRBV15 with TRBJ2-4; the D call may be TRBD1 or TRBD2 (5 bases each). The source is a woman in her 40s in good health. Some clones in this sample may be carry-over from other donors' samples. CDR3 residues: CATSRLGTQNIQYF. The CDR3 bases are TGTGCCACCAGCAGGCTAGGGACCCAAAACATTCAGTACTTC. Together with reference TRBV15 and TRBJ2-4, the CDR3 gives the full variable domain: DAMVIQNPRYQVTQFGKPVTLSCSQTLNHNVMYWYQQKSSQAPKLLFHYYDKDFNNEADTPDNFQSRRPNTSFCFLDIRSPGLGDTAMYLCATSRLGTQNIQYFGAGTRLSVL.